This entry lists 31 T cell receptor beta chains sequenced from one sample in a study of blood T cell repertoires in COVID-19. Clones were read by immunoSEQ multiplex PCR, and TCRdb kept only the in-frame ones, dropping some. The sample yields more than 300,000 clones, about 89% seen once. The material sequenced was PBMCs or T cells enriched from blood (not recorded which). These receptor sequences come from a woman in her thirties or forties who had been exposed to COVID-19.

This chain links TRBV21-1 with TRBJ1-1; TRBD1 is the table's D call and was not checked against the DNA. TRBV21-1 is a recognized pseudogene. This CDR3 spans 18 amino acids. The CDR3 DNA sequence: TGTGCCAGCAGCCCCCACCGCGCAGGGTTACCAAGGGACACTGAAGCTTTCTTT. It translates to CASSPHRAGLPRDTEAFF.

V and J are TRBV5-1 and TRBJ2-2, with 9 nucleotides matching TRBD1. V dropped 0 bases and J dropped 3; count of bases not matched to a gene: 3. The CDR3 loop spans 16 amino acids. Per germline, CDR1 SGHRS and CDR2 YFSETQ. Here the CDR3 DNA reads TGCGCCAGCAGCTTGGGGGACAGGGTTGACACCGGGGAGCTGTTTTTT. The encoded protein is CASSLGDRVDTGELFF.

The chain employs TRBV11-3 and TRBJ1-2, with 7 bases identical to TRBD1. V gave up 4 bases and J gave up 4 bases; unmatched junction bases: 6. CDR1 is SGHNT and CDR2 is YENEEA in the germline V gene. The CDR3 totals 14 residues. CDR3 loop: CASSSTRQGYGYTF. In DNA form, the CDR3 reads TGTGCCAGCAGCTCAACCCGACAGGGCTATGGCTACACCTTC.

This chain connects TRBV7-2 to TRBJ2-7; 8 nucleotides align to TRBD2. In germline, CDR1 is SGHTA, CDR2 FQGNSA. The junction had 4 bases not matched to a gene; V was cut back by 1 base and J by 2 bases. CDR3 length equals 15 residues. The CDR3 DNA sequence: TGTGCCAGCAGCTTAGGGCTAGCGGGTCCCTACGAGCAGTACTTC. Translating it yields CASSLGLAGPYEQYF.

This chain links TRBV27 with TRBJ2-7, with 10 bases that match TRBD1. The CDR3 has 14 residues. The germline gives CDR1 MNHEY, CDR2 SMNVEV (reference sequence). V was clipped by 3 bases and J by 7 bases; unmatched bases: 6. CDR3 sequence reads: CASSFTGTGVEQYF. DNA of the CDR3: TGTGCCAGCAGTTTTACCGGGACAGGGGTAGAGCAGTACTTC.

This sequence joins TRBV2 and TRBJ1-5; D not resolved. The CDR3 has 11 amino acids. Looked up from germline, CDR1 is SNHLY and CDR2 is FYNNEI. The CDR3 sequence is CASGGNQPQHF. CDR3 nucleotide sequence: TGTGCAAGTGGAGGCAATCAGCCCCAGCATTTT. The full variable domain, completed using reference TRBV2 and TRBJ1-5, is EPEVTQTPSHQVTQMGQEVILRCVPISNHLYFYWYRQILGQKVEFLVSFYNNEISEKSEIFDDQFSVERPDGSNFTLKIRSTKLEDSAMYFCASGGNQPQHFGDGTRLSIL.

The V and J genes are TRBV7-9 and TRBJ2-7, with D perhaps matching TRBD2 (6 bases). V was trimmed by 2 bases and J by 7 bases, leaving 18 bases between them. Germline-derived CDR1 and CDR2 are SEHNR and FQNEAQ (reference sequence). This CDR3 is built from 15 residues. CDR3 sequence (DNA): TGTGCCAGCAGCTTAATCGCGGGAACCTTCGGAGAGCAGTACTTC. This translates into CASSLIAGTFGEQYF.

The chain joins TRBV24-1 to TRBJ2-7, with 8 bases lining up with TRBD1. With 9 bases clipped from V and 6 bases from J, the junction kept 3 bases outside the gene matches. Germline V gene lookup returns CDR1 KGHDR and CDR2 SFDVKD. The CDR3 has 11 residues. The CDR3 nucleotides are TGTGCCACCCAACAGGGGGGCGAGCAGTACTTC. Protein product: CATQQGGEQYF.

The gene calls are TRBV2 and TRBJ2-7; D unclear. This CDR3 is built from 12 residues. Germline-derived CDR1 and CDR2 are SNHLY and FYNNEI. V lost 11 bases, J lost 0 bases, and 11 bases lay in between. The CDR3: CAVQAGSYEQYF. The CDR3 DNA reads TGTGCCGTTCAGGCCGGCTCCTACGAGCAGTACTTC. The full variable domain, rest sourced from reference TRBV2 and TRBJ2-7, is EPEVTQTPSHQVTQMGQEVILRCVPISNHLYFYWYRQILGQKVEFLVSFYNNEISEKSEIFDDQFSVERPDGSNFTLKIRSTKLEDSAMYFCAVQAGSYEQYFGPGTRLTVT.

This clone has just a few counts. CDR3 sequence: CASRAGLANTDTQYF. DNA for the CDR3: TGTGCCAGCAGGGCCGGACTAGCTAACACAGATACGCAGTATTTT. The chain recombines TRBV2 with TRBJ2-3; 8 bases fit TRBD2. The germline V gene encodes CDR1 SNHLY and CDR2 FYNNEI. This CDR3 region has 15 residues. Trimming cost V 6 bases and J 2 bases; bases outside gene matches: 7.

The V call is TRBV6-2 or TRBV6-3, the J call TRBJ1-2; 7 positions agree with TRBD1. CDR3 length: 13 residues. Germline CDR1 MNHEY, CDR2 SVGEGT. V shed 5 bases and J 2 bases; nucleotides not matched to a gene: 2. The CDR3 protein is CASSTQGNYGYTF. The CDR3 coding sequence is TGTGCCAGCAGTACACAGGGGAACTATGGCTACACCTTC.

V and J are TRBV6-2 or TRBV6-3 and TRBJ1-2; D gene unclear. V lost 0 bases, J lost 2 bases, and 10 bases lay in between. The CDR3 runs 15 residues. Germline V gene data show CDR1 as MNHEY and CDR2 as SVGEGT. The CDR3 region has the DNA TGTGCCAGCAGTTACTCGAGGCAGTTAAACTATGGCTACACCTTC. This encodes CASSYSRQLNYGYTF.

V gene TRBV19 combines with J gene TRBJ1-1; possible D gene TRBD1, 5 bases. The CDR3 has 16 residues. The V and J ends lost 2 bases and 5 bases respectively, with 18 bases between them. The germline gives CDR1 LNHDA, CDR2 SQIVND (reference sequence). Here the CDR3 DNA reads TGTGCCAGTAGTATAAGGTCGGTGGGGGGGGAGACTGAAGCTTTCTTT. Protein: CASSIRSVGGETEAFF. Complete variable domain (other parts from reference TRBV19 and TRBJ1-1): DGGITQSPKYLFRKEGQNVTLSCEQNLNHDAMYWYRQDPGQGLRLIYYSQIVNDFQKGDIAEGYSVSREKKESFPLTVTSAQKNPTAFYLCASSIRSVGGETEAFFGQGTRLTVV.

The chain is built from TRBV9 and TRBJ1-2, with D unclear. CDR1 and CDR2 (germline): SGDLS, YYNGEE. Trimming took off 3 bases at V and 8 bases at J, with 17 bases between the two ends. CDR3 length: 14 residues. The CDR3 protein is CASSASSGVAGYTF. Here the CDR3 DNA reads TGTGCCAGCAGCGCGTCGTCCGGGGTGGCGGGCTACACCTTC.

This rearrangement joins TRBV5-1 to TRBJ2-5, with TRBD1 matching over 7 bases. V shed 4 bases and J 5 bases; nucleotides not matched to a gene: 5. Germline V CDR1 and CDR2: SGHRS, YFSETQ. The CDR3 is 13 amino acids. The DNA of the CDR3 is TGCGCCAGCAGCCGAGGGGGCCAGGAGACCCAGTACTTC. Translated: CASSRGGQETQYF.

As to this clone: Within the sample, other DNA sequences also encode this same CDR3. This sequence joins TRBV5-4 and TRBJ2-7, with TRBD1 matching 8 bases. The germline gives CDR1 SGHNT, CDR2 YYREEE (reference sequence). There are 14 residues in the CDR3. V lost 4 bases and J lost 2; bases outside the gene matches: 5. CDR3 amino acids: CASSPGTGPYEQYF. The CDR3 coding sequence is TGTGCCAGCAGCCCCGGGACAGGCCCCTACGAGCAGTACTTC.

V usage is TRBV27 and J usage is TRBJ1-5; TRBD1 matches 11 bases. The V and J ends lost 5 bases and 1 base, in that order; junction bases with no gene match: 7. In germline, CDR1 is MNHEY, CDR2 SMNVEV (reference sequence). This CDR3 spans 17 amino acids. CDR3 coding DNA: TGTGCCAGCAGTAAGGGACAGGGGGAGGTCAGCAATCAGCCCCAGCATTTT. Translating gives CASSKGQGEVSNQPQHF.

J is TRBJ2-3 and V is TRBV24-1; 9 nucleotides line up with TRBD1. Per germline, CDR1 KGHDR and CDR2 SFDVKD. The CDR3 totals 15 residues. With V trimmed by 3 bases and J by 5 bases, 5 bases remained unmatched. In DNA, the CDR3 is TGTGCCACCAGTGATACCCGGACAGGGGAAGATACGCAGTATTTT. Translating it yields CATSDTRTGEDTQYF.

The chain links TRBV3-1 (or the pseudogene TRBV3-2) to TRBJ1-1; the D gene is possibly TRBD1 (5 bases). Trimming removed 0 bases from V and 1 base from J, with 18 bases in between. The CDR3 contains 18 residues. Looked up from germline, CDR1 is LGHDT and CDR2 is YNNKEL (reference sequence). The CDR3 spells CASSQDLRRQLTNTEAFF. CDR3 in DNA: TGTGCCAGCAGCCAAGATTTAAGGCGACAGCTTACGAACACTGAAGCTTTCTTT.

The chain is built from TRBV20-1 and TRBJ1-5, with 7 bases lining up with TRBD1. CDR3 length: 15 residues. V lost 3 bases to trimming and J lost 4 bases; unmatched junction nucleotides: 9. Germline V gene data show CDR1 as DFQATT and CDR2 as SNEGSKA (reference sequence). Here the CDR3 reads CSASPPGQVNQPQHF. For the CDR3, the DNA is TGCAGTGCTAGTCCGCCAGGACAGGTAAATCAGCCCCAGCATTTT.

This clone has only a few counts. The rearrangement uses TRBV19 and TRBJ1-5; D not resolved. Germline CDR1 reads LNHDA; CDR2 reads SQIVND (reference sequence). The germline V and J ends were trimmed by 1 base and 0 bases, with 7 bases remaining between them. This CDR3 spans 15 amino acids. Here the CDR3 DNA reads TGTGCCAGTAGTATAGGGTCAGTTAGCAATCAGCCCCAGCATTTT. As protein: CASSIGSVSNQPQHF.

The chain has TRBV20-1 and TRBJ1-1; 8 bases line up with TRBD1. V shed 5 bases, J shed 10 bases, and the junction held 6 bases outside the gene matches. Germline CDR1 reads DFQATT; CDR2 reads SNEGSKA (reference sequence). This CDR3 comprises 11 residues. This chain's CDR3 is CSAYHDRGAFF. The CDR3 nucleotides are TGCAGTGCTTATCACGACAGGGGAGCTTTCTTT.

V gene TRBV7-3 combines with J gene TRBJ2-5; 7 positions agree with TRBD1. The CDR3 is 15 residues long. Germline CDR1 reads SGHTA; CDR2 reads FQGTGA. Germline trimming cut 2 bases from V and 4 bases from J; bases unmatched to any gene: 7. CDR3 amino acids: CASSLSATGRETQYF. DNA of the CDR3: TGTGCCAGCAGCTTATCGGCGACAGGGAGAGAGACCCAGTACTTC.

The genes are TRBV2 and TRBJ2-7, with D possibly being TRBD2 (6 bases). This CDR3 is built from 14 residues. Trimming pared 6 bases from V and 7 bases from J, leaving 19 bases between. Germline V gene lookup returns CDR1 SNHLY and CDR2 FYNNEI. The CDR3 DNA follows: TGTGCCAGCAGGTTCGGACTACCGCCCTCAGAGCAGTACTTC. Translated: CASRFGLPPSEQYF.

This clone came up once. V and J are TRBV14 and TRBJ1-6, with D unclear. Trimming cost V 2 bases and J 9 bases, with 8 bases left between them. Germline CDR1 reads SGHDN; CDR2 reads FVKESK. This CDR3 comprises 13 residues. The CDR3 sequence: CASSQMRASPLHF. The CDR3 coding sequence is TGTGCCAGCAGCCAAATGAGGGCTTCACCCCTCCACTTT.

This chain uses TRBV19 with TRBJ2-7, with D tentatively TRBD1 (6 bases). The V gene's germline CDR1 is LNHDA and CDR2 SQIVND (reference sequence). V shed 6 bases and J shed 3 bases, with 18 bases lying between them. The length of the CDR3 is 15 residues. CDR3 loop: CASSKRQVGNYEQYF. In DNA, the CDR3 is TGTGCCAGTAGCAAGCGACAGGTAGGAAACTACGAGCAGTACTTC.

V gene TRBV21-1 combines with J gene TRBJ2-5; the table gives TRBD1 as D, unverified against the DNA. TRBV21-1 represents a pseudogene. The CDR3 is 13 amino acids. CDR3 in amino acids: CASSSRGKETQYF. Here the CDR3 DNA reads TGTGCCAGCAGCAGCAGGGGAAAAGAGACCCAGTACTTC.

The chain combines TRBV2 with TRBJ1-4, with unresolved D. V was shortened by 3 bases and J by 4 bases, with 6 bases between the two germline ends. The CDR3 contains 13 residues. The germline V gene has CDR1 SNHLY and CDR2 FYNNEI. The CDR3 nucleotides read TGTGCCAGCAGTGACAGGATTAATGAAAAACTGTTTTTT. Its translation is CASSDRINEKLFF. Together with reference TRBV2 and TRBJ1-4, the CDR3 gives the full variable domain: EPEVTQTPSHQVTQMGQEVILRCVPISNHLYFYWYRQILGQKVEFLVSFYNNEISEKSEIFDDQFSVERPDGSNFTLKIRSTKLEDSAMYFCASSDRINEKLFFGSGTQLSVL.

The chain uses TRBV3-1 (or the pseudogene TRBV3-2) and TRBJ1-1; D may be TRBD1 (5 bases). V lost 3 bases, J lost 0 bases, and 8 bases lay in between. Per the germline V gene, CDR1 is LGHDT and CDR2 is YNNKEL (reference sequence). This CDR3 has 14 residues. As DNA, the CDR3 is TGTGCCAGCAGCCAGGGGGGAGTGAACACTGAAGCTTTCTTT. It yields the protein CASSQGGVNTEAFF.

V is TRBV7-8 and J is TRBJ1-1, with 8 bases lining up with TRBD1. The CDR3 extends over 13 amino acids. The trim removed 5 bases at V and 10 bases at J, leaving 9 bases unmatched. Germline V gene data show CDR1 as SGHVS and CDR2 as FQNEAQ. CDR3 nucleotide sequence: TGTGCCAGCAGCCAGCAAGGACAGGGTTCAGCTTTCTTT. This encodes CASSQQGQGSAFF.

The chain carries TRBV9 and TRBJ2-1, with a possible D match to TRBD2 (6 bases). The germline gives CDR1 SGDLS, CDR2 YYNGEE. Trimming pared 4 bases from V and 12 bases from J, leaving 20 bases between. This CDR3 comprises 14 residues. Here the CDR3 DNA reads TGTGCCAGCAGCACAAGACTAGTTGGAACTTCGCAGTTCTTC. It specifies CASSTRLVGTSQFF.